The entry below describes one T cell receptor (beta chain). Original processing methods: Researchers report that nucleated cell counts were estimated from reference gene primer amplification. Measured with immunoSEQ multiplex PCR; TCRdb has only the in-frame clones, and not every one. V and J calls plus clone size are reproduced from that table; the DNA served to infer D and trimming. Of approximately 350,000 clones in the sample, about 88% were seen once. A Seattle source enrolled patients during active infection and followed them longitudinally. The data derive from a study of blood T cell repertoires in COVID-19. Study background: Samples of COVID-19 (acute and convalescent) were obtained from the United States, Italy and Spain. T cells, B-cell-depleted T cells, or PBMCs supplied cDNA or gDNA.

CDR3 length equals 15 residues. Unmatched junction bases numbered 7, after V lost 6 bases and J lost 2 bases. Germline V gives CDR1 MNHEY, CDR2 SMNVEV (reference sequence). The origin of this receptor is a woman in her fifties or sixties with COVID-19, enrolled during active disease. This chain uses TRBV27 with TRBJ2-4, with 7 bases lining up with TRBD1. Input material: peripheral blood. The CDR3 DNA reads TGTGCCAGCAGACCAGGGGGTTATTCCAAAAACATTCAGTACTTC. This codes for CASRPGGYSKNIQYF.